Sequencing of this TCR beta chain was carried out in a study of blood T cell repertoires in COVID-19. Study information: COVID-19 samples from acute and convalescent phases originated in the United States, Italy and Spain.

The CDR3 contains 13 residues. Germline CDR1 is SNHLY and CDR2 is FYNNEI. Trimming removed 6 bases from V and 3 bases from J, with 9 bases in between. Under the authors' procedure: It was from reference gene primer amplification that nucleated cell counts were estimated. Libraries were prepared by immunoSEQ multiplex PCR; TCRdb keeps only in-frame clonotypes and omits some of them. The V and J calls and clone size are taken from that table; D and trimming were inferred from the DNA. Among around 160,000 clones listed, approximately 86% were seen once. The J gene is TRBJ1-5, the V gene TRBV2; D might be TRBD1 (6 bases). Sample: peripheral blood. The TCR originated in a man younger than 35 with acute or convalescent COVID-19. Here the CDR3 DNA reads TGTGCCAGCAGAGGACAGACCAATCAGCCCCAGCATTTT. Protein sequence: CASRGQTNQPQHF.